This TCR beta chain was retrieved from a study of T cell responses to AZD1222 COVID-19 vaccine. General study findings and limits: The CD4 TCRs associated with vaccination extended across spike and predominated at 160-218 and 743-854. Nearly half of unique spike-specific TCRs reportedly avoided B.1.351 and B.1.1.7 mutated regions.

Germline assignment: CDR1 MNHEY and CDR2 SVGEGT. The ends were cut back, 6 bases at V and 4 bases at J, with 11 bases in the middle. This CDR3 region has 13 residues. Comment on this clone: The antigen remains undetermined.

Some clones are missing from TCRdb's copy, which holds only in-frame ones; the method was immunoSEQ multiplex PCR. Of more than 100,000 clones listed, around 89% are singletons. Here the sequenced sample was peripheral blood, taken on day 0 of AZD1222 vaccination. V is TRBV6-2 or TRBV6-3 and J is TRBJ2-3; D possibly corresponds to TRBD2 (6 bases). The TCR was taken from an adult in good health. The CDR3 region is CASSLPGADTQYF. The DNA of the CDR3 is TGTGCCAGCAGCCTCCCGGGGGCAGATACGCAGTATTTT.